This section outlines one T cell receptor (beta chain) sequence together with its context. Some clones are missing from TCRdb's copy, which holds only in-frame ones; the method was immunoSEQ multiplex PCR. The table has 200,000 to 250,000 clones, roughly 85% seen once. The sample comes from a study of blood T cell repertoires in COVID-19. Study-wide context: Both acute and convalescent COVID-19 samples were obtained from the United States, Italy and Spain.

V lost 7 bases to trimming and J lost 8 bases, with 8 bases between them. CDR1 and CDR2 (germline): KGHDR, SFDVKD. This CDR3 contains 11 residues. The source material was PBMCs or T cells enriched from blood (not recorded which). The origin of this receptor is a woman aged 40 to 50 who had been exposed to COVID-19. The chain links TRBV24-1 to TRBJ2-1, with D unresolved. The CDR3 DNA reads as TGTGCCACCAGCCTGGAGTATGAGCAGTTCTTC. Translating it yields CATSLEYEQFF.